This T cell receptor (beta chain) appears in the sequencing data of a study of post-analysis software for immune sequencing data (dated by TCRdb to the mid-2010s). Notes on the research overall: Disease courses on record covered relapsing-remitting, secondary progressive and progressive-relapsing multiple sclerosis, though some patients had no subtype annotation. A subset of samples was prepared in parallel using single-end sample barcoding, then pooled and co-amplified after Illumina adapter ligation. The multiple sclerosis patient repertoires were compared with more than 10 previously published healthy control repertoires from donors aged about 6 to 26 years. What the authors observed across the whole study: The multiple sclerosis patient group was slightly younger than the control group. Normalized Chao1 diversity was significantly lower in multiple sclerosis patients than controls, suggesting substantial peripheral T-cell clonal expansion. When samples were clustered directly using the F measure, samples prepared in the same batch co-clustered strongly, which prompted a batch-effect correction. Significantly higher frequencies in patients than in controls were found for about five TRBV segments, including TRBV5-6, TRBV5-1 and TRBV20-1.

CDR1 LGHDT and CDR2 YNNKEL are derived from the germline V gene (reference sequence). CDR3 length: 16 amino acids, cysteine to phenylalanine. The entry retains the CDR3 DNA only, 48 bases that are in frame from base 1. To demonstrate the VDJtools post-analysis software, the study profiled TCR beta repertoires from the peripheral blood of approximately twelve young patients with multiple sclerosis. The multiple sclerosis patients were children and adolescents ranging in age from roughly 6 to 15 years. This clonotype was picked up a small number of times. Its antigen is still unknown. The sample holds no much larger clone one base away, and base qualities are not on file. The library was made by PCR. The sample was run on an Illumina HiSeq 2500. To reduce PCR and sequencing biases, unique molecular identifiers were built into the TCR beta cDNA libraries. Roughly 0.5 million cDNA molecules were obtained per 1 to 10 million input T cells, so each molecule approximated one T cell. The same protocol used for the earlier healthy control dataset was applied to prepare and sequence the patient libraries. Within a given batch, samples were prepared together, multiplexed and sequenced on the same HiSeq lane. The authors processed their data as follows. Raw barcoded reads were processed with MIGEC, and single-read molecular identifier groups were discarded before consensus assembly and CDR3 extraction. Clonotype tables were post-analysed with VDJtools, and diversity was normalized by down-sampling all datasets to the smallest sample size. In repertoire overlap clustering, CDR3 amino acid sequences, but not nucleotide sequences, were matched to correct batch-related cross-sample contamination. In-frame beta chains were kept once TCRdb had trimmed the public reads at Q25 with fastp and called clones with MiXCR. Duplicate CDR3 protein sequences are folded into a single record with the most common DNA and genes. In this record, the V and J calls reflect TCRdb's handling and not the investigators' own analysis. For this sample the table gives roughly 800,000 distinct CDR3 sequences, of which roughly 46% were detected only once. Of the sample, approximately 4.4% is held by the ten largest clones.

This TCR derives from a girl aged 10-17 years with multiple sclerosis. Source material: blood. The rearranged segments are TRBV3-1 and TRBJ2-7; 10 bases in the junction line up with TRBD2. Judging by the DNA end, TRBJ2-5 fits better; the J call may be wrong. Read as DNA, the sequence is TGTGCCAGCAGCCAAGATCTGGCTAGCGGGAGAGAGACCCAGTACTTC. The encoded protein is CASSQDLASGRETQYF.